In this sample, the clone carrying this T cell receptor (beta chain) turned up a few times. Its antigen remains unidentified. TCRdb itself ran the PCR reads through MiXCR, one entry per CDR3 protein. Among 490,000 or so distinct CDR3 sequences listed, around 25% were seen once. This specimen belongs to a study of molecular identifiers for immune sequencing clone quantification. Trimming removed 9 bases from V and 9 bases from J, with 18 bases in between. The CDR3 sequence is 13 residues long. Germline CDR1 is SGHTA and CDR2 is FQGNSA. Findings and caveats of the study: Clones with over 20 RNA copies captured over 97% of effector molecules but under 1% of naive ones.

The TCR was taken from a human donor in good health. Some libraries in this study had Jurkat cell RNA spiked in. The sequencing sample was made of naive CD8+ T cells from blood, with Jurkat cell RNA spiked in. Regarding subset: FACS-sorted CD8+CD4-CCR7+CD45RA+ naive T cells. The chain uses TRBV7-2 and TRBJ2-1, with TRBD1 as a possible D gene (5 bases). The CDR3 region is CASLRGLGGEQFF. CDR3 coding DNA: TGTGCCAGTTTAAGGGGCCTGGGCGGTGAGCAGTTCTTC. The full variable domain, completed using reference TRBV7-2 and TRBJ2-1, is GAGVSQSPSNKVTEKGKDVELRCDPISGHTALYWYRQSLGQGLEFLIYFQGNSAPDKSGLPSDRFSAERTGGSVSTLTIQRTQQEDSAVYLCASLRGLGGEQFFGPGTRLTVL.